The 2 T cell receptor beta chains below all came from one sample that was sequenced in a study of metastatic and nonmetastatic thyroid tumors. Prior to thyroid surgery, none of the patients had received any treatment. TCRdb reprocessed the PCR reads via MiXCR. The sample has tens of thousands of clones; roughly 15% are singletons. Sequenced material: blood. The receptors shown here come from a female donor with papillary thyroid cancer or a benign thyroid nodule (not recorded which). Some clones in this sample may be carry-over from other donors' samples.

The chain employs TRBV5-1 and TRBJ2-1; TRBD1 agrees at 10 bases. With 5 bases clipped from V and 10 bases from J, the junction kept 9 bases outside the gene matches. Germline assignment: CDR1 SGHRS and CDR2 YFSETQ. CDR3 size: 14 residues. The DNA of the CDR3 is TGCGCCAGCAGAAAACAGGGACAGGGGTACGAGCAGTTCTTC. Translation: CASRKQGQGYEQFF.

This clone was seen ten or more times. V is TRBV4-2 and J is TRBJ2-7, with D possibly being TRBD2 (6 bases). Germline V gene sequence: CDR1 LGHNA, CDR2 YNFKEQ. V lost 0 bases and J lost 2, with 11 bases in between. CDR3 length equals 15 residues. This chain's CDR3 is CASSQERDFPYEQYF. The CDR3 DNA reads TGTGCCAGCAGCCAAGAACGGGACTTCCCCTACGAGCAGTACTTC.